These 29 T cell receptor beta chains were all obtained from the same sample, sequenced in a study of T cells in Graves' hyperthyroidism and ophthalmopathy. Using RNA transcripts as the source, TCR beta CDR3 regions were amplified. Carried out on the TCR CDR3, a first-round RT-PCR used the HTBI primer set. TCRdb called the multiplex PCR reads again in MiXCR, with one record for every CDR3 protein. The data show roughly 560,000 distinct CDR3 sequences, about 15% seen once. The sample was blood. These receptors were collected from a woman in her forties with Graves' ophthalmopathy.

This chain joins TRBV6-1 and TRBJ2-4; D is uncertain. Germline assignment: CDR1 MNHNS and CDR2 SASEGT. The CDR3 length is 14 residues. V was pared by 1 base and J by 7 bases, with 11 bases between. The CDR3 region is CASSEDGAENIQYF. Written as DNA, the CDR3 is TGTGCCAGCAGTGAAGATGGCGCAGAGAACATTCAGTACTTC.

This clonotype was picked up many times. The CDR3 reads CASSLGLVVSQETQYF. CDR3 DNA: TGCGCCAGCAGTTTGGGGCTCGTCGTTTCCCAAGAGACCCAGTACTTC. V is TRBV10-2 and J is TRBJ2-5, with D maybe TRBD1 (5 bases). Germline CDR1 WSHSY, CDR2 SAAADI. Trimming removed 5 bases from V and 1 base from J, with 17 bases in between. This CDR3 is 16 amino acids long.

This clonotype was seen repeatedly, ten times or more. The J gene is TRBJ2-2, the V gene TRBV7-2, with D possibly being TRBD1 or TRBD2 (5 bases each). V was clipped by 6 bases and J by 5 bases, with 13 bases between them. The V gene's germline CDR1 is SGHTA and CDR2 FQGNSA. The CDR3 contains 14 residues. The CDR3 here is CASRGRNPTGELFF. The DNA for the CDR3 is TGTGCCAGCAGGGGACGGAACCCTACCGGGGAGCTGTTTTTT.

This clonotype was detected ten times or more. The genes are TRBV20-1 and TRBJ1-1; 7 positions agree with TRBD1. Germline loops: CDR1 DFQATT, CDR2 SNEGSKA (reference sequence). The CDR3 totals 12 residues. Trimming removed 3 bases from V and 7 bases from J; junction bases left unmatched: 5. The CDR3 here is CSASDRAREAFF. The CDR3 DNA reads TGCAGTGCTAGCGACAGGGCCCGTGAAGCTTTCTTT.

This clonotype was seen many times. The chain recombines TRBV20-1 with TRBJ2-7, with 7 bases matching TRBD2. The CDR3 loop spans 13 amino acids. Germline V CDR1 and CDR2: DFQATT, SNEGSKA (reference sequence). V shed 1 base and J 5 bases; nucleotides not matched to a gene: 5. CDR3 sequence: CSARVLRGNEQYF. Written as DNA, the CDR3 is TGCAGTGCTAGAGTTTTGCGGGGGAACGAGCAGTACTTC.

The V and J genes are TRBV28 and TRBJ1-2; D is possibly TRBD1 (5 bases). Germline CDR1 MDHEN, CDR2 SYDVKM. The CDR3 runs to 16 residues. With 5 bases removed from V and 6 bases from J, the gap between germline ends came to 22 bases. Here the CDR3 reads CASSVGLKKPVNGYTF. The CDR3 nucleotides are TGTGCCAGCAGTGTGGGACTAAAGAAACCGGTTAATGGCTACACCTTC.

This clonotype was detected ten times or more. The chain couples TRBV20-1 to TRBJ1-1; 9 bases fit TRBD1. V trimming: 6 bases; J trimming: 6 bases; junction bases outside the gene matches: 5. This CDR3 spans 12 amino acids. Looked up from germline, CDR1 is DFQATT and CDR2 is SNEGSKA (reference sequence). The CDR3 region is CSATDRGAEAFF. CDR3 DNA sequence: TGCAGTGCAACGGACAGGGGTGCTGAAGCTTTCTTT.

This clonotype was seen ten or more times. This sequence joins TRBV6-1 and TRBJ2-7, with 10 bases fitting TRBD2. Germline lookup yields CDR1 MNHNS and CDR2 SASEGT. Trimming took 5 bases from V and 7 from J; bases not matched to a gene: 8. The CDR3 loop spans 14 amino acids. DNA of the CDR3: TGTGCCAGCAGTCTATCTAGCGGGAGTTTAGAGCAGTACTTC. Translation: CASSLSSGSLEQYF.

This clonotype has a count of ten or more. The rearrangement joins TRBV7-2 to TRBJ2-5; 7 bases are a match to TRBD2. The CDR3 has 12 residues. CDR1 is SGHTA and CDR2 is FQGNSA in the germline V gene. V dropped 5 bases and J dropped 7; count of bases not matched to a gene: 4. The CDR3 nucleotides are TGTGCCAGCAGCCCCCTAGCGGTGACCCAGTACTTC. Translating gives CASSPLAVTQYF.

This clonotype was seen ten or more times. V and J are TRBV20-1 and TRBJ2-7; D unclear. The germline V gene has CDR1 DFQATT and CDR2 SNEGSKA (reference sequence). There are 12 residues in the CDR3. Trimming left V 0 bases short and J 2 bases short, with 5 bases between. The CDR3 DNA is TGCAGTGCTAGAGATGATGCCTACGAGCAGTACTTC. Protein product: CSARDDAYEQYF.

This clonotype was recorded many times. V gene TRBV27 combines with J gene TRBJ2-7; D gene ambiguous. Germline-derived CDR1 and CDR2 are MNHEY and SMNVEV (reference sequence). The CDR3 runs to 13 residues. The V end lost 3 bases, the J end lost 5 bases, and 11 bases lay between the germline ends. As DNA, the CDR3 is TGTGCCAGCAGTTTCGGGCCGTCCCACGAGCAGTACTTC. This sequence encodes CASSFGPSHEQYF.

V usage is TRBV11-2 and J usage is TRBJ2-5, with TRBD1 as a possible D gene (6 bases). CDR1 and CDR2 from the germline V gene are SGHAT and FQNNGV. The CDR3 runs to 14 residues. Trimming left V 5 bases short and J 5 bases short, with 15 bases between. The CDR3 DNA sequence: TGTGCCAGCAGCCCCGGACAGTTCGTGGAGACCCAGTACTTC. Translation: CASSPGQFVETQYF. Supplemented by reference TRBV11-2 and TRBJ2-5, the full variable domain reads EAGVAQSPRYKIIEKRQSVAFWCNPISGHATLYWYQQILGQGPKLLIQFQNNGVVDDSQLPKDRFSAERLKGVDSTLKIQPAKLEDSAVYLCASSPGQFVETQYFGPGTRLLVL.

This clonotype turned up a few times. The chain is built from TRBV6-5 and TRBJ1-2; 9 positions agree with TRBD1. This CDR3 spans 14 amino acids. J was trimmed by 4 bases and V by 4 bases; bases with no gene match: 4. CDR1 MNHEY and CDR2 SVGAGI come from the germline V gene. Written as DNA, the CDR3 is TGTGCCAGCAGTTCCTGGGACAGGGTCTATGGCTACACCTTC. As protein: CASSSWDRVYGYTF.

This clonotype occurred many times. V is TRBV9 and J is TRBJ2-7; 9 bases map to TRBD2. Germline CDR1 and CDR2: SGDLS and YYNGEE. CDR3 size: 21 residues. After removal of 3 bases from V and 2 bases from J, the junction contained 24 bases not matched to a gene. CDR3 in DNA: TGTGCCAGCAGCGCCCACGGGGCAGGCGAGCGGGAGGTTCGTATCCCCTACGAGCAGTACTTC. Residues: CASSAHGAGEREVRIPYEQYF.

This clonotype was found many times. An end of the junction differs from the germline gene, which may be a read error. This chain joins TRBV30 and TRBJ2-5; TRBD2 aligns across 11 bases. Germline assignment: CDR1 GTSNPN and CDR2 SVGIG (reference sequence). The CDR3 has 11 amino acids. CDR3 sequence: CVLAGGETQYF. The CDR3 DNA is TGCGTTCTAGCGGGAGGAGAGACCCAGTACTTC.

The CDR3 loop reads CASSYLPGASYEQYF. CDR3 in DNA: TGTGCCAGCAGTTACTTACCGGGGGCCTCCTACGAGCAGTACTTC. The J gene is TRBJ2-7, the V gene TRBV6-5, with D possibly called TRBD1 or TRBD2 (6 bases each). Deletions cut 1 base from V and 0 bases from J, with 10 bases between. From germline, CDR1 is MNHEY and CDR2 SVGAGI. The CDR3 extends over 15 amino acids.

This clonotype was seen many times. It may be a read error: a sequence one base away is much more abundant. The V call is TRBV6-5, the J call TRBJ2-7; no clear D. The CDR3 is 14 amino acids. CDR1 is MNHEY and CDR2 is SVGAGI in the germline V gene. The CDR3 loop reads CAGSYSIEHYEQYF. In nucleotides, the CDR3 is TGTGCCGGCAGTTACTCGATAGAGCACTACGAGCAGTACTTC.

This clonotype has a count of ten or more. The V call is TRBV10-3, the J call TRBJ2-7; 8 bases map to TRBD1. CDR1 and CDR2 (germline): ENHRY, SYGVKD. J was trimmed by 6 bases and V by 6 bases; bases with no gene match: 10. The CDR3 runs to 14 residues. This chain's CDR3 is CAISGQGGVGEQYF. The CDR3 DNA reads TGTGCCATCAGCGGACAGGGTGGGGTAGGCGAGCAGTACTTC.

This clonotype was found a few times. This rearrangement joins TRBV4-1 to TRBJ2-7, with TRBD1 identical over 7 bases. Germline V gives CDR1 MGHRA, CDR2 YSYEKL. V dropped 0 bases and J dropped 2; count of bases not matched to a gene: 10. The CDR3 length is 17 residues. CDR3 nucleotide sequence: TGCGCCAGCAGCCAAGATCCCCTGGGACAGAGACCCTACGAGCAGTACTTC. Its translation is CASSQDPLGQRPYEQYF.

This clonotype was counted ten times or more. V and J are TRBV12-3 or TRBV12-4 and TRBJ1-3, with D maybe TRBD1 (5 bases). V dropped 3 bases and J dropped 0 bases, with 6 bases sitting between them. The CDR3 contains 14 residues. The DNA of the CDR3 is TGTGCCAGCAGTTTTGGGGGCTCTGGAAACACCATATATTTT. Protein product: CASSFGGSGNTIYF.

The V call is TRBV3-1, the J call TRBJ1-2; D unresolved. Deletions cut 2 bases from V and 8 bases from J, with 9 bases between. CDR1 and CDR2 from the germline V gene are LGHDT and YNNKEL (reference sequence). The CDR3 spans 12 residues. CDR3 region: CASSQMQGGYTF. The CDR3 coding sequence is TGTGCCAGCAGCCAAATGCAAGGGGGCTACACCTTC.

The J gene is TRBJ2-7, the V gene TRBV7-2, with D possibly TRBD2 on 5 matching bases. There are 15 residues in the CDR3. Trimming pared 5 bases from V and 0 bases from J, leaving 14 bases between. CDR1 and CDR2 (germline): SGHTA, FQGNSA. CDR3 coding DNA: TGTGCCAGCAGCCCGCAGACTACGGTCTCCTACGAGCAGTACTTC. Its translation is CASSPQTTVSYEQYF.

This clonotype was seen many times. The J gene is TRBJ2-7, the V gene TRBV6-5; tentatively, D is TRBD1 (5 bases). CDR1 and CDR2 from the germline V gene are MNHEY and SVGAGI. V dropped 4 bases and J dropped 0 bases, with 13 bases sitting between them. The CDR3 runs 15 residues. CDR3 in amino acids: CASSWGAQSSYEQYF. The CDR3 DNA is TGTGCCAGCAGTTGGGGCGCCCAGAGCTCCTACGAGCAGTACTTC.

This clonotype was recorded a few times. The chain has TRBV4-2 and TRBJ1-1; no firm D call. Germline CDR1 LGHNA, CDR2 YNFKEQ. The CDR3 is 16 amino acids. V was pared by 3 bases and J by 3 bases, with 17 bases between. The CDR3 sequence: CASSHVGPASDTEAFF. DNA of the CDR3: TGTGCCAGCAGCCACGTTGGACCCGCCAGCGACACTGAAGCTTTCTTT.

This clonotype was seen many times. The rearrangement joins TRBV6-4 to TRBJ2-7, with TRBD1 identical over 7 bases. The germline V gene encodes CDR1 MRHNA and CDR2 SNTAGT. V lost 7 bases and J lost 2; bases outside the gene matches: 5. This CDR3 has 13 residues. The CDR3: CASIKQGPYEQYF. The CDR3 DNA is TGTGCCAGCATTAAACAGGGGCCCTACGAGCAGTACTTC.

This clonotype has a count of ten or more. J is TRBJ2-7 and V is TRBV7-8, with 7 bases matching TRBD2. The V gene's germline CDR1 is SGHVS and CDR2 FQNEAQ. CDR3 size: 13 residues. The V segment lost 0 bases and the J segment 4 bases; nucleotides outside the gene matches: 0. The CDR3 here is CASSLAAGYEQYF. The CDR3, as DNA: TGTGCCAGCAGCTTAGCAGCGGGGTACGAGCAGTACTTC.

The chain has TRBV30 and TRBJ1-2; D is unclear. The germline V gene encodes CDR1 GTSNPN and CDR2 SVGIG (reference sequence). The CDR3 covers 13 residues. V was trimmed by 4 bases and J by 7 bases, leaving 16 bases between them. The CDR3 loop reads CAWKPGAASGYTF. The DNA of the CDR3 is TGTGCCTGGAAACCAGGAGCCGCTTCTGGCTACACCTTC.

This clonotype was recorded many times. The V and J genes are TRBV9 and TRBJ1-1, with D hard to call. Germline assignment: CDR1 SGDLS and CDR2 YYNGEE. V lost 4 bases and J lost 1, with 11 bases in between. CDR3 length equals 14 residues. As DNA, the CDR3 is TGTGCCAGCAGCCCCCCGTTGGGGAACACTGAAGCTTTCTTT. Translating it yields CASSPPLGNTEAFF. Full variable domain (outside the CDR3, taken from reference TRBV9 and TRBJ1-1): DSGVTQTPKHLITATGQRVTLRCSPRSGDLSVYWYQQSLDQGLQFLIQYYNGEERAKGNILERFSAQQFPDLHSELNLSSLELGDSALYFCASSPPLGNTEAFFGQGTRLTVV.

This clonotype was counted at least ten times. Just one base apart from a much larger clone, this may be a read error. The V gene is TRBV28, the J gene TRBJ1-2; D is unresolved. V gave up 3 bases and J gave up 6 bases, with 2 bases separating them. The CDR3 loop spans 10 amino acids. The germline V gene has CDR1 MDHEN and CDR2 SYDVKM. CDR3 DNA sequence: TGTGCCAGCAGTTTCAATGGCTACACCTTC. Its protein is CASSFNGYTF.